This is a list of T cell receptor beta chains from one sample in a study of shared clonotypes between healthy human individuals. Only in-frame clones appear in the TCRdb table, and some are missing; sequencing was by immunoSEQ multiplex PCR. The data contain some 2,500,000 clones, just under 95% of them singletons. Material for sequencing was naive CD4+ T cells from PBMCs. These receptors originate from a man in his late teens or twenties in good health. Some clones in this sample may be carry-over from other donors' samples. Both conserved end residues are part of each CDR3. The D gene is left open where the match is weak. The size of a clone is reported for some rows only, either as once, few or many, or as a class for expanded clones.

clone size,CDR3 length,J gene,D gene,V gene,CDR3 DNA,CDR3 protein
.,13,TRBJ1-1,.,TRBV5-5,TGTGCCAGCAGCTTGGCGAGGAACACTGAAGCTTTCTTT,CASSLARNTEAFF
few,12,TRBJ1-1,.,TRBV30,TGTGCCTGGAGTGTACCCGGCGCCGAAGCTTTCTTT,CAWSVPGAEAFF
.,15,TRBJ2-7,.,TRBV5-1,TGCGCCAGCAGCTTGGGGGATAGCTGGGACTACGAGCAGTACTTC,CASSLGDSWDYEQYF
.,15,TRBJ2-1,TRBD2,TRBV28,TGTGCCAGCAGACCCATAGCGGGAGGGCCGGGTAAAGCGTTCTTC,CASRPIAGGPGKAFF
.,16,TRBJ1-2,TRBD1,TRBV19,TGTGCCAGTAGTATGAGTGGACAGGGCCCAAACTATGGCTACACCTTC,CASSMSGQGPNYGYTF
.,16,TRBJ2-3,.,TRBV6-6,TGTGCCAGCAGTTACTCGCAGGCGCCGTCCACAGATACGCAGTATTTT,CASSYSQAPSTDTQYF
.,16,TRBJ1-2,.,TRBV7-8,TGTGCCAGCAGCCCACCCGCTGGCCGAGCTAACTATGGCTACACCTTC,CASSPPAGRANYGYTF
.,15,TRBJ2-3,.,TRBV7-2,TGTGCCAGCAGCCCTCGGGCGGACGGTAAAGATACGCAGTATTTT,CASSPRADGKDTQYF
.,14,TRBJ2-5,.,TRBV7-3,TGTGCCAGCAGCATGGACCCTCTCGTGGGGACCCAGTACTTC,CASSMDPLVGTQYF
once,14,TRBJ2-6,.,TRBV2,TGTGCCAGCCTAGGAAGCTCTGGGGCCAACGTCCTGACTTTC,CASLGSSGANVLTF
.,18,TRBJ1-4,.,TRBV5-1,TGCGCCAGCAGCTTAACACAGGGAATCGTGGCAACTAATGAAAAACTGTTTTTT,CASSLTQGIVATNEKLFF
.,13,TRBJ2-7,.,TRBV7-2,TGTGCCAGCAGCTTAGCGCTGTGGTACGAGCAGTACTTC,CASSLALWYEQYF
.,12,TRBJ2-7,.,TRBV7-3,TGTGCCAGCAGCTTCGCCGGGGGCGAGCAGTACTTC,CASSFAGGEQYF
.,15,TRBJ2-7,.,TRBV7-9,TGTGCCAGCAGCTTAGATGCCGGCTCCGACTACGAGCAGTACTTC,CASSLDAGSDYEQYF
.,15,TRBJ2-7,TRBD1,TRBV5-1,TGCGCCAGCAGCTTGGGAGCGGACAGGGTTTACGAGCAGTACTTC,CASSLGADRVYEQYF
.,15,TRBJ1-1,.,TRBV4-3,TGCGCCAGCAGCCAAGTATTGCCGGGGAACACTGAAGCTTTCTTT,CASSQVLPGNTEAFF
.,20,TRBJ2-1,TRBD2,TRBV7-6,TGTGCCAGCAGCTTAGCCTTCAGGACTAGCGGGGCCAGCTCCTACAATGAGCAGTTCTTC,CASSLAFRTSGASSYNEQFF
.,15,TRBJ2-5,.,TRBV5-4,TGTGCCAGCAGCTTGGCCGCTGACGGGCAAGAGACCCAGTACTTC,CASSLAADGQETQYF
.,15,TRBJ1-5,TRBD1,TRBV28,TGTGCCAGCAGTGGACCTAGGACAGGGGTCCAGCCCCAGCATTTT,CASSGPRTGVQPQHF
once,15,TRBJ1-6,TRBD1,TRBV5-1,TGCGCCAGCAGCCCAGGCGACAGGGGAAATTCACCCCTCCACTTT,CASSPGDRGNSPLHF
.,16,TRBJ2-7,.,TRBV21-1,TGTGCCAGCAGCCTAAGAGATAGCGGGGACTCCTACGAGCAGTACTTC,CASSLRDSGDSYEQYF
.,15,TRBJ2-7,TRBD1,TRBV6-6,TGTGCCAGCAGTTACTCTGCCAGGGGGCCCTACGAGCAGTACTTC,CASSYSARGPYEQYF
.,13,TRBJ1-5,.,TRBV6-1,TGTGCCAGCAGTGAAGCGCAAATCCAGCCCCAGCATTTT,CASSEAQIQPQHF